This TCR beta chain was recovered during a study of beta chain features in type 1 diabetes. About the study: Investigators examined around 110 million sorted cells across all samples. Study observations and caveats: Shortening of TCRB CDR3s, moderate but significant, appeared in all four CD4+ subsets of Type 1 diabetes patients. Within patients, naive, central memory and Treg TCRB repertoires seemed more similar than within healthy donors. Fewer junction insertions and more nucleotide deletions appeared in type 1 diabetes patients. In these data, an HLA type influence on TCRB rearrangement remained unresolved.

Note on this clone: Its target is unknown. Other DNA sequences in this sample translate to the same CDR3.

Expressed TCRB transcripts were sequenced, since all the RNA that had been isolated was reverse transcribed. Generated by immunoSEQ multiplex PCR, the TCRdb table keeps only in-frame clones and is missing some. The sample includes a few hundred thousand clones, around 10% of them seen just once. There are 14 residues in the CDR3. Trimming cost V 4 bases and J 5 bases; bases outside gene matches: 4. Germline V gene lookup returns CDR1 SGHRS and CDR2 YFSETQ. Input material: central memory CD4+ T cells from blood. The rearrangement links TRBV5-1 to TRBJ2-2, with TRBD1 matching 8 bases. The clonotype was recovered from a man aged 25 to 40 with type 1 diabetes. The CDR3 sequence: CASSADRGTGELFF. CDR3 DNA: TGCGCCAGCAGCGCCGACAGGGGAACCGGGGAGCTGTTTTTT.